These T cell receptor beta chains were read from a single sample in a study of cytomegalovirus exposure and HLA in healthy donors. The method was immunoSEQ multiplex PCR; TCRdb's version includes in-frame clones alone and lacks a portion of them. The profile covers around 210,000 clones, with more than 75% appearing a single time and roughly 0.24% taken by the ten largest. The material sequenced was PBMCs. These receptor sequences come from a girl aged 2-10 years in good health and CMV-seronegative. CDR3s include the opening cysteine and the closing phenylalanine or tryptophan. D genes are given only for firm matches. For some rows the clone size is stated as once, few or many, or as a class when expanded; others skip it.

j_call,clone_size,v_call,d_call,cdr3_aa,cdr3_nt
TRBJ2-7,-,TRBV30,-,CAGGGWDWGGAGYEQYF,TGTGCCGGTGGTGGATGGGATTGGGGAGGTGCCGGCTACGAGCAGTACTTC
TRBJ2-1,-,TRBV6-1,TRBD2,CASSLSGGSYNEQFF,TGTGCCAGCAGTCTTAGCGGGGGTTCCTACAATGAGCAGTTCTTC
TRBJ1-1,-,TRBV6-5,-,CASIGRFRNTEAFF,TGTGCCAGCATAGGCAGGTTTCGCAACACTGAAGCTTTCTTT
TRBJ2-7,-,TRBV14,-,CASSQVGGRDYEQYF,TGTGCCAGCAGCCAAGTTGGGGGCCGAGACTACGAGCAGTACTTC
TRBJ2-3,-,TRBV6-1,TRBD1,CASSEPFRTRDRRFTDTQYF,TGTGCCAGCAGTGAACCTTTCAGGACACGGGACAGGCGATTTACAGATACGCAGTATTTT
TRBJ2-7,-,TRBV12-2,-,CASRLGFDRTGFSYEQYF,TGTGCAAGTCGCTTAGGGTTCGACCGGACAGGGTTTTCCTACGAGCAGTACTTC
TRBJ2-7,-,TRBV4-2,TRBD2,CASSRGLAETYEQYF,TGTGCCAGCAGCCGTGGACTAGCCGAAACCTACGAGCAGTACTTC
TRBJ1-1,once,TRBV6-1,TRBD1,CASTSRGVNTEAFF,TGTGCCAGCACCTCCAGGGGGGTTAACACTGAAGCTTTCTTT
TRBJ2-7,-,TRBV2,-,CASRHWIVRDYEQYF,TGTGCCAGCAGGCATTGGATAGTGAGGGACTACGAGCAGTACTTC
TRBJ2-7,-,TRBV6-6,TRBD2,CASSYSASGNYYEQYF,TGTGCCAGCAGTTACTCGGCAAGCGGGAATTACTACGAGCAGTACTTC
TRBJ1-3,-,TRBV11-2,-,CASSLDRQRNTIYF,TGTGCCAGCAGCTTAGACCGACAGAGAAACACCATATATTTT
TRBJ1-1,-,TRBV11-2,-,CASSLVSGTTEAFF,TGTGCCAGCAGCTTAGTTTCAGGTACTACTGAAGCTTTCTTT
TRBJ1-2,-,TRBV6-1,-,CASSSGYGYTF,TGTGCCAGCAGTTCGGGCTATGGCTACACCTTC
TRBJ2-1,-,TRBV2,TRBD2,CASRFKGLADNEQFF,TGTGCCAGTAGATTCAAGGGACTAGCCGACAATGAGCAGTTCTTC
TRBJ2-3,-,TRBV5-1,TRBD2,CASSSLNRASGGYDTQYF,TGCGCCAGCAGCTCTCTTAATAGGGCTAGCGGGGGTTACGATACGCAGTATTTT
TRBJ1-2,-,TRBV14,TRBD1,CASSPGTGAGGGYGYTF,TGTGCCAGCAGCCCGGGGACAGGAGCAGGGGGCGGCTATGGCTACACCTTC